The 30 T cell receptor beta chains listed next were all sequenced from one sample in a study of blood T cell repertoires in COVID-19 (dated by TCRdb to the early 2020s). Libraries were built with the immunoSEQ multiplex PCR assay. TCRdb mirrors the immuneACCESS table, restricted to in-frame sequences. Some clones are absent from its copies; in checked studies, under half trace to an unresolved V gene, and the reason for the others is unknown. The sample data list some 130,000 clones, and around 88% of these were observed just once. Together, the top ten hold over 9% of the sample. Material: peripheral blood. The receptors stem from a man aged 45-65 years with acute or convalescent COVID-19.

The CDR3 region has the DNA TGCGCCAGCAGCCCGTCCCAGGGCTCGTCGGAAGCTTTCTTT. It specifies CASSPSQGSSEAFF. The chain uses TRBV5-1 and TRBJ1-1; D possibly corresponds to TRBD1 (5 bases). CDR3 length equals 14 residues. In germline, CDR1 is SGHRS, CDR2 YFSETQ. Trimming shortened V by 4 bases and J by 8 bases, and 18 bases separated the two germline ends.

This clone was recorded once. The chain links TRBV5-4 to TRBJ2-1; perhaps TRBD2 as D (5 bases). CDR3 length: 12 residues. The germline V and J ends were trimmed by 5 bases and 11 bases, with 14 bases remaining between them. Per the germline V gene, CDR1 is SGHNT and CDR2 is YYREEE (reference sequence). The CDR3 is CASSSDSTKQFF. The CDR3 coding sequence is TGTGCCAGCAGTTCGGACTCGACTAAGCAGTTCTTC. Based on the CDR3 plus reference TRBV5-4 and TRBJ2-1, the full variable domain is ETGVTQSPTHLIKTRGQQVTLRCSSQSGHNTVSWYQQALGQGPQFIFQYYREEENGRGNFPPRFSGLQFPNYSSELNVNALELDDSALYLCASSSDSTKQFFGPGTRLTVL.

This clone was detected only a few times. V usage is TRBV3-1 (or the pseudogene TRBV3-2) and J usage is TRBJ2-1; 15 bases map to TRBD2. The CDR3 length is 18 residues. From germline, CDR1 is LGHDT and CDR2 YNNKEL (reference sequence). With 5 bases clipped from V and 0 bases from J, the junction kept 5 bases outside the gene matches. CDR3 nucleotides: TGTGCCAGCAGCTTCGGACTAGCGGGGGGGAGCTCCTACAATGAGCAGTTCTTC. Translation gives CASSFGLAGGSSYNEQFF.

The genes are TRBV19 and TRBJ2-5, with TRBD1 matching over 7 bases. The V segment lost 5 bases and the J segment 5 bases; nucleotides outside the gene matches: 11. Looked up from germline, CDR1 is LNHDA and CDR2 is SQIVND (reference sequence). The CDR3 loop spans 15 amino acids. CDR3 DNA sequence: TGTGCCAGTAGTCCGGGACAGCAGTTTGGGGAGACCCAGTACTTC. Its translation: CASSPGQQFGETQYF.

The J gene is TRBJ2-6, the V gene TRBV6-1, with 10 bases identical to TRBD1. Per germline, CDR1 MNHNS and CDR2 SASEGT. The junction had 6 bases not matched to a gene; V was cut back by 3 bases and J by 1 base. The CDR3 sequence is 18 residues long. In nucleotides, the CDR3 is TGTGCCAGCAGTGATCCCGGACAGGGGGGTTCTGGGGCCAACGTCCTGACTTTC. It specifies CASSDPGQGGSGANVLTF.

This sequence joins TRBV6-1 and TRBJ1-1; 10 bases agree with TRBD1. The germline gives CDR1 MNHNS, CDR2 SASEGT. V gave up 2 bases and J gave up 3 bases; unmatched junction bases: 9. This CDR3 spans 17 amino acids. The chain's CDR3 is CASSEWDRGPDYTEAFF. CDR3 coding DNA: TGTGCCAGCAGTGAATGGGACAGGGGCCCTGACTACACTGAAGCTTTCTTT.

This chain uses TRBV5-8 with TRBJ1-2; a possible D gene is TRBD1 (6 bases). Germline V lookup: CDR1 SGHTS, CDR2 YDEGEE. The ends were cut back, 2 bases at V and 8 bases at J, with 13 bases in the middle. This CDR3 has 13 residues. The DNA for the CDR3 is TGTGCCAGCAGCTTCCGGCGGGGGCTAGGCTACACCTTC. Translated: CASSFRRGLGYTF.

CDR3 sequence: CASSLVANYGYTF. The CDR3 bases are TGTGCCAGCAGCTTAGTAGCTAACTATGGCTACACCTTC. The genes are TRBV11-2 and TRBJ1-2, with D unresolved. The germline CDR1 and CDR2 sequences are SGHAT and FQNNGV. V lost 1 base and J lost 0, with 3 bases in between. The CDR3 is made up of 13 amino acids.

The chain links TRBV6-4 to TRBJ2-1; D remains ambiguous. This CDR3 has 14 amino acids. V lost 6 bases and J lost 5, with 14 bases in between. The germline V gene has CDR1 MRHNA and CDR2 SNTAGT. DNA of the CDR3: TGTGCCAGCAGCCCCGATGAAACTAACAATGAGCAGTTCTTC. Protein: CASSPDETNNEQFF.

The V and J genes are TRBV3-1 (or the pseudogene TRBV3-2) and TRBJ2-1, with 9 bases matching TRBD2. V shed 1 base and J 5 bases; nucleotides not matched to a gene: 18. Germline V gene lookup returns CDR1 LGHDT and CDR2 YNNKEL (reference sequence). This CDR3 spans 20 amino acids. The CDR3 DNA sequence: TGTGCCAGCAGCCAAGGTCCCGTCGGGGTTTCGCGGGGGGGTCACAATGAGCAGTTCTTC. This encodes CASSQGPVGVSRGGHNEQFF.

This clone was counted once. The chain links TRBV6-1 to TRBJ1-6; possible D gene TRBD1, 5 bases. Deletions cut 3 bases from V and 5 bases from J, with 5 bases between. The CDR3 has 13 amino acids. Germline V gene data show CDR1 as MNHNS and CDR2 as SASEGT. CDR3: CASSDRDNSPLHF. The DNA of the CDR3 is TGTGCCAGCAGTGACAGGGATAATTCACCCCTCCACTTT.

As regards this clone: The sample carries other DNA sequences with the same CDR3. CDR3 nucleotide sequence: TGCGCCAGCAGCCAAGATCGTGAAAAACTGTTTTTT. Translation: CASSQDREKLFF. The chain has TRBV4-1 and TRBJ1-4, with unresolved D. The germline CDR1 and CDR2 sequences are MGHRA and YSYEKL. The ends were cut back, 0 bases at V and 7 bases at J, with 3 bases in the middle. This CDR3 is 12 amino acids long.

V gene TRBV6-5 combines with J gene TRBJ1-4; the D is unclear. The CDR3 covers 12 residues. Germline V lookup: CDR1 MNHEY, CDR2 SVGAGI. V was trimmed by 6 bases and J by 3 bases, leaving 5 bases between them. The CDR3 protein is CASRGSNEKLFF. CDR3 nucleotide sequence: TGTGCCAGCAGGGGCTCTAATGAAAAACTGTTTTTT.

This chain connects TRBV25-1 to TRBJ1-1; D is unresolved. V dropped 5 bases and J dropped 1 base, with 11 bases sitting between them. The CDR3 sequence is 14 residues long. In germline, CDR1 is MGHDK, CDR2 SYGVNS. CDR3 sequence reads: CASSKPPENTEAFF. CDR3 nucleotides: TGTGCCAGCAGTAAACCCCCAGAGAACACTGAAGCTTTCTTT. Drawing the rest from reference TRBV25-1 and TRBJ1-1, the complete variable domain is EADIYQTPRYLVIGTGKKITLECSQTMGHDKMYWYQQDPGMELHLIHYSYGVNSTEKGDLSSESTVSRIRTEHFPLTLESARPSHTSQYLCASSKPPENTEAFFGQGTRLTVV.

The chain joins TRBV7-3 to TRBJ2-3, with D unclear. V lost 7 bases and J lost 3, with 17 bases in between. Germline CDR1 is SGHTA and CDR2 is FQGTGA. The CDR3 contains 15 residues. CDR3 loop: CASISSPPGTDTQYF. Here the CDR3 DNA reads TGTGCCAGCATTTCCTCCCCCCCCGGGACAGATACGCAGTATTTT.

The chain is built from TRBV6-1 and TRBJ2-7; 8 bases are a match to TRBD1. The CDR3 is 15 residues long. The V gene's germline CDR1 is MNHNS and CDR2 SASEGT. After removal of 3 bases from V and 0 bases from J, the junction contained 4 bases not matched to a gene. CDR3 sequence (DNA): TGTGCCAGCAGTGAGGGCCAGGGGGCCTCCTACGAGCAGTACTTC. Protein: CASSEGQGASYEQYF.

The chain employs TRBV6-5 and TRBJ2-3, with 12 nucleotides matching TRBD2. Losses at the gene ends were 7 bases for V and 2 bases for J; bases not matched to a gene: 4. Germline V CDR1 and CDR2: MNHEY, SVGAGI. This CDR3 spans 15 amino acids. The CDR3 coding sequence is TGTGCCAGCACCCCTAGCGGGAGGGCCACAGATACGCAGTATTTT. Encoded protein: CASTPSGRATDTQYF.

This clone occurred many times. The V call is TRBV6-5, the J call TRBJ2-2; D is perhaps TRBD1 (5 bases). This CDR3 comprises 15 residues. CDR1 is MNHEY, CDR2 SVGAGI, per germline. The ends were cut back, 7 bases at V and 6 bases at J, with 18 bases in the middle. The CDR3 sequence: CASTEWAGLAGELFF. The CDR3 DNA is TGTGCCAGCACCGAATGGGCAGGGCTGGCCGGGGAGCTGTTTTTT.

This clone came up once. The chain has TRBV7-2 and TRBJ2-7; a possible D gene is TRBD1 (6 bases). Looked up from germline, CDR1 is SGHTA and CDR2 is FQGNSA. This CDR3 is built from 15 residues. V lost 2 bases to trimming and J lost 4 bases, with 15 bases between them. In DNA, the CDR3 is TGTGCCAGCAGCTTATCCGCAGGGGCTGAGTACGAGCAGTACTTC. Protein: CASSLSAGAEYEQYF.

The rearrangement links TRBV18 to TRBJ2-2; D might be TRBD2 (6 bases). In germline, CDR1 is KGHSH, CDR2 LQKENI. The ends were cut back, 3 bases at V and 8 bases at J, with 16 bases in the middle. CDR3 length: 15 residues. The CDR3 region has the DNA TGTGCCAGCTCACCCCCGACTAGGGGATATGGGGAGCTGTTTTTT. It encodes CASSPPTRGYGELFF.

V is TRBV29-1 and J is TRBJ1-2, with D perhaps matching TRBD1 (6 bases). V lost 4 bases, J lost 3 bases, and 18 bases lay in between. Per germline, CDR1 SQVTM and CDR2 ANQGSEA. The CDR3 is made up of 15 amino acids. DNA of the CDR3: TGCAGCGTTGGCGGCCTAGGGGGGGGCGACTATGGCTACACCTTC. Translated: CSVGGLGGGDYGYTF.

The chain couples TRBV28 to TRBJ2-7; tentative D call: TRBD2 (5 bases). Germline CDR1 MDHEN, CDR2 SYDVKM. The CDR3 has 14 residues. V lost 7 bases and J 4 bases, leaving 17 bases between the germline ends. CDR3 loop: CASTTGLPEYEQYF. The CDR3 nucleotides read TGTGCCAGCACCACCGGACTGCCAGAATACGAGCAGTACTTC. Looking up the rest from reference TRBV28 and TRBJ2-7 gives the full variable domain: DVKVTQSSRYLVKRTGEKVFLECVQDMDHENMFWYRQDPGLGLRLIYFSYDVKMKEKGDIPEGYSVSREKKERFSLILESASTNQTSMYLCASTTGLPEYEQYFGPGTRLTVT.

V usage is TRBV21-1 and J usage is TRBJ1-1; the table's D call, TRBD1, has no DNA check behind it. TRBV21-1 is tagged as a pseudogene. This CDR3 has 14 amino acids. CDR3 residues: CASSKDQGDTEAFF. CDR3 DNA: TGTGCCAGCAGCAAGGATCAGGGTGACACTGAAGCTTTCTTT.

The chain carries TRBV20-1 and TRBJ1-2; unclear D gene. V dropped 7 bases and J dropped 5 bases, with 11 bases sitting between them. The germline gives CDR1 DFQATT, CDR2 SNEGSKA (reference sequence). There are 11 residues in the CDR3. CDR3 nucleotides: TGCAGTGTTCCACGGGATTATGGCTACACCTTC. Translation: CSVPRDYGYTF.

This rearrangement joins TRBV5-1 to TRBJ1-4, with a possible D match to TRBD1 (6 bases). Germline CDR1 is SGHRS and CDR2 is YFSETQ. The V end was cut by 4 bases, the J end by 8 bases, with 12 bases between. CDR3 length: 13 amino acids. In DNA form, the CDR3 reads TGCGCCAGCAGCCTTTCAGGGGCAGAAAAACTGTTTTTT. It encodes CASSLSGAEKLFF.

This sequence joins TRBV5-1 and TRBJ2-1, with 7 bases matching TRBD2. The CDR3 runs 14 residues. Germline assignment: CDR1 SGHRS and CDR2 YFSETQ. With V trimmed by 3 bases and J by 6 bases, 6 bases remained unmatched. CDR3: CASSSPGGSNEQFF. CDR3 coding DNA: TGCGCCAGCAGCTCGCCGGGAGGTAGCAATGAGCAGTTCTTC.

The rearrangement links TRBV11-2 to TRBJ2-3, with D possibly matching TRBD2 (6 bases). V lost 1 base, J lost 3 bases, and 17 bases lay in between. Looked up from germline, CDR1 is SGHAT and CDR2 is FQNNGV. The CDR3 runs to 17 residues. The CDR3 coding sequence is TGTGCCAGCAGCTTAGTCTTCGGGACTCCCGAGACAGATACGCAGTATTTT. This encodes CASSLVFGTPETDTQYF. The full variable domain, its missing parts supplied by reference TRBV11-2 and TRBJ2-3, is EAGVAQSPRYKIIEKRQSVAFWCNPISGHATLYWYQQILGQGPKLLIQFQNNGVVDDSQLPKDRFSAERLKGVDSTLKIQPAKLEDSAVYLCASSLVFGTPETDTQYFGPGTRLTVL.

The CDR3 loop is CASSPGKGASNQPQHF. CDR3 nucleotide sequence: TGTGCCAGCAGCCCTGGAAAGGGGGCAAGCAATCAGCCCCAGCATTTT. The chain employs TRBV7-9 and TRBJ1-5, with TRBD1 matching 7 bases. V lost 5 bases and J lost 1; bases outside the gene matches: 8. The CDR3 spans 16 residues. The V gene's germline CDR1 is SEHNR and CDR2 FQNEAQ (reference sequence).

This sequence joins TRBV28 and TRBJ1-1; 8 bases match TRBD1. V was pared by 8 bases and J by 5 bases, with 10 bases of the junction left unmatched. The CDR3 totals 14 residues. Germline-derived CDR1 and CDR2 are MDHEN and SYDVKM. CDR3 nucleotide sequence: TGTGCCAGCCGGGCAGGGGGCTCTTGGACTGAAGCTTTCTTT. It is translated as CASRAGGSWTEAFF. The full variable domain, in which reference TRBV28 and TRBJ1-1 provide the parts outside the CDR3, is DVKVTQSSRYLVKRTGEKVFLECVQDMDHENMFWYRQDPGLGLRLIYFSYDVKMKEKGDIPEGYSVSREKKERFSLILESASTNQTSMYLCASRAGGSWTEAFFGQGTRLTVV.

This clone was observed once. This rearrangement joins TRBV19 to TRBJ1-2; 7 bases are a match to TRBD1. The CDR3 length is 15 residues. CDR1 and CDR2 from the germline V gene are LNHDA and SQIVND (reference sequence). Trimming removed 2 bases from V and 4 bases from J; junction bases left unmatched: 7. CDR3 nucleotides: TGTGCCAGTAGTATATTCACAGGGGCCACCTATGGCTACACCTTC. This translates into CASSIFTGATYGYTF.